These 29 T cell receptor beta chains were all obtained from the same sample, sequenced in a study of blood T cell repertoires in COVID-19. The table came from immunoSEQ multiplex PCR; TCRdb's copy has only in-frame clones and leaves some out. The sample shows more than 85,000 clones, about 86% of them seen only once. Sequenced sample: PBMCs or T cells enriched from blood (not recorded which). All receptors come from a woman between 50 and 59 years old who had recovered from COVID-19.

This clone was observed a single time. This chain links TRBV25-1 with TRBJ1-6; TRBD1 agrees at 7 bases. With 4 bases clipped from V and 10 bases from J, the junction kept 7 bases outside the gene matches. Germline V lookup: CDR1 MGHDK, CDR2 SYGVNS. The CDR3 contains 14 residues. CDR3 amino acids: CASSAHRGNSPLHF. The CDR3 DNA sequence: TGTGCCAGCAGTGCCCACAGGGGTAACTCACCCCTCCACTTT.

The V call is TRBV20-1, the J call TRBJ1-5; 9 bases are a match to TRBD1. In germline, CDR1 is DFQATT, CDR2 SNEGSKA (reference sequence). J gave up 4 bases and V 3 bases, and 16 bases lay outside the gene matches. The CDR3 runs 18 residues. CDR3 in DNA: TGCAGTGCTAGTAAGGGGGGACAGGGAGGACATATTAATCAGCCCCAGCATTTT. Translation: CSASKGGQGGHINQPQHF.

The V and J genes are TRBV6-1 and TRBJ2-1; 8 bases are a match to TRBD2. V lost 3 bases to trimming and J lost 7 bases; unmatched junction nucleotides: 5. The CDR3 is made up of 14 amino acids. Germline V gene sequence: CDR1 MNHNS, CDR2 SASEGT. The CDR3 protein is CASSDRTSTNEQFF. For the CDR3, the DNA is TGTGCCAGCAGTGATAGGACTAGCACTAATGAGCAGTTCTTC.

This sequence joins TRBV28 and TRBJ1-4, with D perhaps TRBD1 (5 bases). Germline loops: CDR1 MDHEN, CDR2 SYDVKM. V lost 6 bases to trimming and J lost 10 bases, with 6 bases between them. CDR3 length: 10 residues. In DNA, the CDR3 is TGTGCCAGCAGGCAGGGAAAACTGTTTTTT. This translates into CASRQGKLFF.

The V call is TRBV9, the J call TRBJ2-1; TRBD1 might be the D (5 bases). V lost 4 bases and J lost 8, with 7 bases in between. This CDR3 has 11 residues. CDR1 is SGDLS, CDR2 YYNGEE, per germline. CDR3 in amino acids: CASSRQYEQFF. The CDR3 DNA is TGTGCCAGCAGCAGACAGTATGAGCAGTTCTTC. Supplemented by reference TRBV9 and TRBJ2-1, the full variable domain reads DSGVTQTPKHLITATGQRVTLRCSPRSGDLSVYWYQQSLDQGLQFLIQYYNGEERAKGNILERFSAQQFPDLHSELNLSSLELGDSALYFCASSRQYEQFFGPGTRLTVL.

V and J are TRBV28 and TRBJ2-5; D is unresolved. V was clipped by 8 bases and J by 5 bases, with 9 bases between them. Germline CDR1 MDHEN, CDR2 SYDVKM. This CDR3 comprises 11 residues. CDR3 loop: CASESLETQYF. The DNA of the CDR3 is TGTGCCAGCGAGTCCCTCGAGACCCAGTACTTC.

The rearrangement uses TRBV7-2 and TRBJ2-1; TRBD2 is a possible D gene (6 bases). V shed 5 bases and J shed 6 bases, with 11 bases lying between them. Germline loops: CDR1 SGHTA, CDR2 FQGNSA. CDR3 length: 13 residues. CDR3 amino acids: CASSAYGGNEQFF. CDR3 DNA sequence: TGTGCCAGCAGCGCTTACGGGGGCAATGAGCAGTTCTTC.

V gene TRBV12-3 or TRBV12-4 combines with J gene TRBJ1-2, with D possibly matching TRBD1 (6 bases). V shed 5 bases and J shed 3 bases, with 10 bases lying between them. The CDR3 extends over 13 amino acids. In nucleotides, the CDR3 is TGTGCCAGCAGTCCCCGACAGGACTATGGCTACACCTTC. The encoded protein is CASSPRQDYGYTF.

This clone was found a few times. The chain is built from TRBV4-1 and TRBJ2-7; TRBD2 might be the D (7 bases). The V gene's germline CDR1 is MGHRA and CDR2 YSYEKL. Trimming pared 1 base from V and 4 bases from J, leaving 20 bases between. The CDR3 runs to 17 residues. CDR3 residues: CASSQGGGMFPTYEQYF. In DNA form, the CDR3 reads TGCGCCAGCAGCCAAGGGGGGGGCATGTTTCCGACGTACGAGCAGTACTTC.

V usage is TRBV30 and J usage is TRBJ2-7; 8 bases line up with TRBD1. This CDR3 is 16 amino acids long. CDR1 and CDR2 (germline): GTSNPN, SVGIG (reference sequence). J was trimmed by 6 bases and V by 0 bases; bases with no gene match: 13. The CDR3 DNA sequence: TGTGCCTGGAGTGTAAAGTCAGGGGGCTTATCTCGCGAGCAGTACTTC. Protein product: CAWSVKSGGLSREQYF.

V usage is TRBV27 and J usage is TRBJ2-3, with TRBD2 as a possible D gene (5 bases). Trimming took off 5 bases at V and 2 bases at J, with 11 bases between the two ends. The CDR3 has 14 residues. Germline V gives CDR1 MNHEY, CDR2 SMNVEV (reference sequence). Here the CDR3 reads CASSPDRDTDTQYF. The CDR3 region has the DNA TGTGCCAGCAGTCCCGATCGGGACACAGATACGCAGTATTTT.

The chain carries TRBV19 and TRBJ2-7; 10 nucleotides align to TRBD1. This CDR3 region has 14 residues. Germline V CDR1 and CDR2: LNHDA, SQIVND (reference sequence). V lost 1 base and J lost 4; bases outside the gene matches: 1. This CDR3 reads CASSIGQGAYEQYF. The CDR3 DNA is TGTGCCAGTAGTATAGGACAGGGGGCTTACGAGCAGTACTTC.

The chain combines TRBV9 with TRBJ2-3; D not resolved. V lost 0 bases and J lost 1, with 6 bases in between. The CDR3 has 14 amino acids. CDR1 and CDR2 from the germline V gene are SGDLS and YYNGEE. The CDR3 here is CASSVAVGTDTQYF. CDR3 in DNA: TGTGCCAGCAGCGTAGCTGTTGGCACAGATACGCAGTATTTT.

This rearrangement joins TRBV28 to TRBJ2-1, with D unresolved. Trimming cost V 3 bases and J 8 bases, with 11 bases left between them. The CDR3 contains 13 residues. Germline CDR1 reads MDHEN; CDR2 reads SYDVKM. DNA of the CDR3: TGTGCCAGCAGTTTGGGTAATGAGGATGAGCAGTTCTTC. Residues: CASSLGNEDEQFF. The full variable domain, its missing parts supplied by reference TRBV28 and TRBJ2-1, is DVKVTQSSRYLVKRTGEKVFLECVQDMDHENMFWYRQDPGLGLRLIYFSYDVKMKEKGDIPEGYSVSREKKERFSLILESASTNQTSMYLCASSLGNEDEQFFGPGTRLTVL.

The genes are TRBV27 and TRBJ1-2; 9 bases agree with TRBD1. V was pared by 9 bases and J by 5 bases, with 7 bases of the junction left unmatched. The CDR3 is 13 residues long. CDR1 and CDR2 from the germline V gene are MNHEY and SMNVEV (reference sequence). The chain's CDR3 is CASGGQGFYGYTF. The CDR3 DNA reads as TGTGCCAGTGGGGGACAGGGCTTTTATGGCTACACCTTC.

CDR3 sequence reads: CASSLEGTGDQPQHF. The CDR3 nucleotides read TGCGCCAGCAGCTTGGAGGGGACAGGGGATCAGCCCCAGCATTTT. This rearrangement joins TRBV5-1 to TRBJ1-5; 10 nucleotides line up with TRBD1. The trim removed 0 bases at V and 5 bases at J, leaving 2 bases unmatched. Per the germline V gene, CDR1 is SGHRS and CDR2 is YFSETQ. The CDR3 spans 15 residues.

The chain combines TRBV30 with TRBJ2-5; 8 bases line up with TRBD2. The germline gives CDR1 GTSNPN, CDR2 SVGIG (reference sequence). J gave up 5 bases and V 5 bases, and 4 bases lay outside the gene matches. The CDR3 runs 12 residues. The CDR3 loop reads CAWAGGGETQYF. In DNA, the CDR3 is TGTGCCTGGGCGGGAGGCGGTGAGACCCAGTACTTC.

This clone was observed once. V is TRBV29-1 and J is TRBJ2-3; TRBD2 might be the D (6 bases). There are 14 residues in the CDR3. CDR1 and CDR2 from the germline V gene are SQVTM and ANQGSEA. V was shortened by 7 bases and J by 3 bases, with 17 bases between the two germline ends. CDR3: CSARRGFATDTQYF. In DNA, the CDR3 is TGCAGCGCACGGCGGGGCTTTGCTACAGATACGCAGTATTTT.

This clone was counted once. The J gene is TRBJ1-2, the V gene TRBV7-8; TRBD1 agrees at 7 bases. Germline V gene data show CDR1 as SGHVS and CDR2 as FQNEAQ. Trimming took 4 bases from V and 7 from J; bases not matched to a gene: 6. This CDR3 is 13 amino acids long. The CDR3 DNA reads as TGTGCCAGCAGCTCCCTGGGGACAGTTGGCTACACCTTC. Translating gives CASSSLGTVGYTF. The complete variable domain, with remaining parts taken from reference TRBV7-8 and TRBJ1-2, reads GAGVSQSPRYKVAKRGQDVALRCDPISGHVSLFWYQQALGQGPEFLTYFQNEAQLDKSGLPSDRFFAERPEGSVSTLKIQRTQQEDSAVYLCASSSLGTVGYTFGSGTRLTVV.

This rearrangement joins TRBV7-9 to TRBJ2-7, with a tentative D call TRBD1 (5 bases). V dropped 3 bases and J dropped 1 base, with 10 bases sitting between them. Germline assignment: CDR1 SEHNR and CDR2 FQNEAQ (reference sequence). The CDR3 runs to 14 residues. The CDR3 coding sequence is TGTGCCAGCAGCTTTCAAGGGGCGTCCTACGAGCAGTACTTC. Its protein is CASSFQGASYEQYF.

This chain connects TRBV5-1 to TRBJ2-3; a weak D match, TRBD2 (5 bases). Germline V gives CDR1 SGHRS, CDR2 YFSETQ. The V end lost 0 bases, the J end lost 2 bases, and 13 bases lay between the germline ends. There are 16 residues in the CDR3. The CDR3 DNA reads TGCGCCAGCAGCTTGGCCGAGGGTGGGAACACAGATACGCAGTATTTT. It translates to CASSLAEGGNTDTQYF.

The chain carries TRBV7-6 and TRBJ2-7, with D uncertain. Germline CDR1 reads SGHVS; CDR2 reads FNYEAQ. V lost 1 base and J lost 3, with 16 bases in between. The CDR3 is 16 residues long. The CDR3 reads CASSLVARGTVYEQYF. Written as DNA, the CDR3 is TGTGCCAGCAGCTTAGTCGCCCGCGGAACGGTCTACGAGCAGTACTTC. Looking up the rest from reference TRBV7-6 and TRBJ2-7 gives the full variable domain: GAGVSQSPRYKVTKRGQDVALRCDPISGHVSLYWYRQALGQGPEFLTYFNYEAQQDKSGLPNDRFSAERPEGSISTLTIQRTEQRDSAMYRCASSLVARGTVYEQYFGPGTRLTVT.

This chain uses TRBV6-2 or TRBV6-3 with TRBJ2-7; maybe TRBD1 (5 bases). CDR1 MNHEY and CDR2 SVGEGT come from the germline V gene. The germline V and J ends were trimmed by 4 bases and 3 bases, with 13 bases remaining between them. The CDR3 runs 14 residues. The CDR3 DNA reads as TGTGCCAGCAGTTGGGGCGAGCTGGGCTACGAGCAGTACTTC. Translating it yields CASSWGELGYEQYF.

The chain recombines TRBV2 with TRBJ1-1; 9 positions match TRBD1. CDR1 SNHLY and CDR2 FYNNEI come from the germline V gene. V dropped 6 bases and J dropped 10; count of bases not matched to a gene: 6. The CDR3 length is 12 residues. CDR3 sequence (DNA): TGTGCCAGCAGGGGGGACAGGGTGCGAGCTTTCTTT. Translation: CASRGDRVRAFF.

The rearrangement links TRBV5-1 to TRBJ2-3; TRBD1 matches at 7 bases. The CDR3 consists of 15 residues. CDR1 is SGHRS and CDR2 is YFSETQ in the germline V gene. V lost 4 bases, J lost 7 bases, and 12 bases stayed unmatched. The CDR3 DNA follows: TGCGCCAGCAGCACCGGGACAGAGAAAGGAAATACGCAGTATTTT. Its protein is CASSTGTEKGNTQYF.

The chain uses TRBV27 and TRBJ2-3; D remains ambiguous. The CDR3 extends over 14 amino acids. V was shortened by 3 bases and J by 2 bases, with 9 bases between the two germline ends. Germline CDR1 reads MNHEY; CDR2 reads SMNVEV (reference sequence). The CDR3 spells CASSLNYLTDTQYF. CDR3 sequence (DNA): TGTGCCAGCAGTTTGAACTACCTCACAGATACGCAGTATTTT.

The chain has TRBV28 and TRBJ1-4, with D possibly matching TRBD1 (6 bases). V gave up 5 bases and J gave up 6 bases, with 19 bases separating them. CDR3 length equals 16 residues. Germline CDR1 is MDHEN and CDR2 is SYDVKM. The CDR3 bases are TGTGCCAGCAGTCCTTTGGGGGGGCATTATGATGAAAAACTGTTTTTT. Translation: CASSPLGGHYDEKLFF.

This clone occurred once. This chain uses TRBV9 with TRBJ2-1; D not resolved. Trimming shortened V by 0 bases and J by 8 bases, and 12 bases separated the two germline ends. The germline V gene has CDR1 SGDLS and CDR2 YYNGEE. The CDR3 has 14 amino acids. Written as DNA, the CDR3 is TGTGCCAGCAGCGTAGAAGCTAGACTCGATGAGCAGTTCTTC. Protein: CASSVEARLDEQFF.

The chain couples TRBV5-1 to TRBJ1-4; D remains unclear. Trimming removed 2 bases at V and 10 bases at J, with 15 bases between. CDR1 SGHRS and CDR2 YFSETQ come from the germline V gene. This CDR3 has 14 residues. CDR3 amino acids: CASSFGLEGGKLFF. CDR3 DNA: TGCGCCAGCAGCTTTGGCCTGGAGGGCGGAAAACTGTTTTTT.